The 11 T cell receptor beta chains below were found in one sample sequenced in a study of T cell responses to AZD1222 COVID-19 vaccine. Only in-frame clones appear in the TCRdb table, and some are missing; sequencing was by immunoSEQ multiplex PCR. The sample shows about 120,000 clones, 70% to 90% of them seen only once. The sample in question was peripheral blood, obtained on day 0 of AZD1222 vaccination. All receptors derive from an adult in good health.

The chain has TRBV4-2 and TRBJ1-1, with D tentatively TRBD1 (5 bases). Trimming took off 2 bases at V and 4 bases at J, with 20 bases between the two ends. The CDR3 runs 17 residues. Germline lookup yields CDR1 LGHNA and CDR2 YNFKEQ. For the CDR3, the DNA is TGTGCCAGCAGCCAACAAAATAACCGGGGCTTCGGCACTGAAGCTTTCTTT. It is translated as CASSQQNNRGFGTEAFF.

The J gene is TRBJ1-4, the V gene TRBV5-8; 7 positions match TRBD1. CDR1 and CDR2 from the germline V gene are SGHTS and YDEGEE. This CDR3 comprises 15 residues. The junction had 3 bases not matched to a gene; V was cut back by 1 base and J by 3 bases. CDR3 amino acids: CASSLYQGANEKLFF. The CDR3 nucleotides are TGTGCCAGCAGCTTGTATCAGGGGGCTAATGAAAAACTGTTTTTT.

The chain combines TRBV18 with TRBJ1-1, with D possibly TRBD1 on 6 matching bases. Trimming stripped 2 bases from V and 9 bases from J, with 13 bases between. The CDR3 loop spans 13 amino acids. Germline CDR1 is KGHSH and CDR2 is LQKENI. CDR3 in amino acids: CASSPDQGTKAFF. CDR3 DNA sequence: TGTGCCAGCTCACCAGACCAGGGGACTAAAGCTTTCTTT.

This chain uses TRBV5-6 with TRBJ2-7; 8 nucleotides match TRBD1. Trimming at V came to 1 base and at J to 3 bases, leaving 3 bases not matched to a gene. This CDR3 is 14 amino acids long. The germline V gene has CDR1 SGHDT and CDR2 YYEEEE. CDR3 amino acids: CASSLIQGGYEQYF. The DNA for the CDR3 is TGTGCCAGCAGCTTGATACAGGGGGGCTACGAGCAGTACTTC.

The genes are TRBV10-3 and TRBJ1-2; 7 bases line up with TRBD1. The CDR3 has 15 amino acids. CDR1 and CDR2 (germline): ENHRY, SYGVKD. V trimming: 0 bases; J trimming: 4 bases; junction bases outside the gene matches: 5. Here the CDR3 reads CAISESSDRAYGYTF. CDR3 bases: TGTGCCATCAGTGAGTCGAGCGACAGGGCCTATGGCTACACCTTC.

This chain joins TRBV5-1 and TRBJ1-2, with D perhaps TRBD1 (5 bases). The germline V gene encodes CDR1 SGHRS and CDR2 YFSETQ. V lost 0 bases, J lost 6 bases, and 6 bases lay in between. This CDR3 contains 12 residues. Here the CDR3 DNA reads TGCGCCAGCAGCTTGGCGACAGATGGCTACACCTTC. This gives the protein CASSLATDGYTF.

V and J are TRBV9 and TRBJ1-2; D might be TRBD1 (5 bases). Trimming shortened V by 0 bases and J by 5 bases, and 11 bases separated the two germline ends. Germline V gives CDR1 SGDLS, CDR2 YYNGEE. This CDR3 spans 14 amino acids. CDR3 loop: CASSVDDSRYGYTF. In DNA, the CDR3 is TGTGCCAGCAGCGTAGATGACAGCCGATATGGCTACACCTTC.

J is TRBJ2-1 and V is TRBV11-2; D is ambiguous. Germline assignment: CDR1 SGHAT and CDR2 FQNNGV. The CDR3 contains 13 residues. Trimming left V 3 bases short and J 7 bases short, with 10 bases between. CDR3 DNA sequence: TGTGCCAGCAGCTTCGGCCAATGGAATGAGCAGTTCTTC. Residues: CASSFGQWNEQFF.

V gene TRBV6-5 combines with J gene TRBJ2-6; a weak D match, TRBD1 (5 bases). The V and J ends lost 5 bases and 0 bases respectively, with 8 bases between them. The CDR3 runs to 15 residues. CDR1 is MNHEY, CDR2 SVGAGI, per germline. The CDR3 nucleotides are TGTGCCAGCAGTAGACAGAACTCTGGGGCCAACGTCCTGACTTTC. It specifies CASSRQNSGANVLTF.

The V and J genes are TRBV25-1 and TRBJ2-7; no clear D. V shed 3 bases and J shed 2 bases, with 8 bases lying between them. The CDR3 is 13 amino acids. Germline CDR1 and CDR2: MGHDK and SYGVNS. CDR3 sequence reads: CASSESAPYEQYF. The CDR3 bases are TGTGCCAGCAGTGAGTCAGCTCCCTACGAGCAGTACTTC.

V gene TRBV5-1 combines with J gene TRBJ2-7, with 7 positions matching TRBD1. The ends lost 5 bases at V and 0 bases at J; junction bases unmatched: 14. This CDR3 is 17 amino acids long. Germline V gives CDR1 SGHRS, CDR2 YFSETQ. CDR3 sequence: CASRIATRGRGSYEQYF. In DNA form, the CDR3 reads TGCGCCAGCAGGATAGCCACCAGGGGGAGAGGCTCCTACGAGCAGTACTTC.